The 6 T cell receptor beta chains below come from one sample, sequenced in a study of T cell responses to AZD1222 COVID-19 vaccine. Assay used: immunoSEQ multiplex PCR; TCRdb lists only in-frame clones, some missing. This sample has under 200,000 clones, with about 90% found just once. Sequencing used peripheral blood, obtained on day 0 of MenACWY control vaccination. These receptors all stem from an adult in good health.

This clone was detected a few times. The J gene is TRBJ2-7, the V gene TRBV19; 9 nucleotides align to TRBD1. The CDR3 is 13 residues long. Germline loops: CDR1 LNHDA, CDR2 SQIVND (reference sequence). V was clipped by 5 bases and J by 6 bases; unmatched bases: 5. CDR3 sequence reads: CASSEQGASEQYF. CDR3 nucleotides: TGTGCCAGTAGTGAACAGGGGGCTAGCGAGCAGTACTTC.

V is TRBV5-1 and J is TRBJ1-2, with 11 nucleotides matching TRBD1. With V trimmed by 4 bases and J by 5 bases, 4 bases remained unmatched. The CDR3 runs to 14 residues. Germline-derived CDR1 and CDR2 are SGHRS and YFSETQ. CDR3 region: CASSPGDRGYGYTF. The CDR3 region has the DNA TGCGCCAGCAGCCCCGGGGACAGGGGGTATGGCTACACCTTC.

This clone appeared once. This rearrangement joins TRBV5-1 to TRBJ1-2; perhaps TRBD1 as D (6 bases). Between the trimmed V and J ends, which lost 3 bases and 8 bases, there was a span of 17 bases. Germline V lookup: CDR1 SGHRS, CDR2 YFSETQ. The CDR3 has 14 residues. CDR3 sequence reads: CASSSDSPLWGYTF. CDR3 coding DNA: TGCGCCAGCAGCTCGGACAGCCCCCTCTGGGGCTACACCTTC.

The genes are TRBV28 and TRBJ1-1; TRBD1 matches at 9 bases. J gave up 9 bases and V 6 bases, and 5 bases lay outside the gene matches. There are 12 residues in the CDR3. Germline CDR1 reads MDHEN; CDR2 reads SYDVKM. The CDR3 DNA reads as TGTGCCAGCAGCCGTGGACAGGGGAAAGCTTTCTTT. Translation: CASSRGQGKAFF.

The CDR3 DNA is TGTGCCAGCAGCGTAGTCCCAGGGGCGGCCATCACAGATACGCAGTATTTT. The encoded protein is CASSVVPGAAITDTQYF. V gene TRBV9 combines with J gene TRBJ2-3; D is possibly TRBD1 (6 bases). The CDR3 has 17 residues. V lost 0 bases and J 2 bases, leaving 16 bases between the germline ends. Per germline, CDR1 SGDLS and CDR2 YYNGEE.

This chain's CDR3 is CASSQGGGSEAFF. The DNA of the CDR3 is TGTGCCAGCAGCCAAGGTGGAGGGAGTGAAGCTTTCTTT. The V call is TRBV4-2, the J call TRBJ1-1; no reliable D call. Germline loops: CDR1 LGHNA, CDR2 YNFKEQ. V was trimmed by 1 base and J by 7 bases, leaving 10 bases between them. This CDR3 region has 13 residues.